One TCR beta chain is described in this entry. This clone was detected only once. Its antigen is not yet known. Base qualities are not at hand, and no much larger clone is one base apart. This sample stems from a study of blood T cell repertoires in COVID-19 (dated by TCRdb to between 2020 and 2021). About the investigation overall: Samples from collaborators originated in the United States, Italy and Spain and spanned both the acute and convalescent phases of COVID-19. The prospective study material was composed of cDNA or gDNA derived from T cells, B-cell-depleted T cells, or PBMCs. Deeply sampled blood TCRbeta repertoires from subjects exposed to, actively infected with, or recovered from COVID-19 were included in the dataset. The repertoires were released in a freely available public database intended as a resource for research on the immune response to SARS-CoV-2. Samples were obtained from the ongoing ImmuneRACE study (first 160 participants) and from 1,200 or so subjects provided by 6 global collaborators. A de-identified subject ID, COVID-19 status, age in years and sex were almost always included in the sample metadata. Where HLA class I and class II types were available, the types were taken from metadata supplied by the sample provider, not from assay-based typing.

One collaborating source in Seattle enrolled patients during active infection and followed them longitudinally through the course of disease. Each collaborating institution followed its own protocols to collect whole blood in K2EDTA tubes. Collaborator samples were shipped for TCRbeta analysis as frozen whole blood, isolated PBMCs, or DNA extracted from either sample type. The immunoSEQ Assay, a bias-controlled multiplex PCR, was used to amplify TCRbeta CDR3 regions from genomic DNA. Processing in the source paper ran as follows. Nucleated cell counts per sample were estimated from amplification of reference gene primers within the assay. To quantify the absolute abundance of each unique TCRbeta CDR3 rearrangement, sequence reads were collapsed and filtered. For each sample, productive Simpson clonality was calculated as the square root of Simpson's diversity index across productive rearrangements. The source is immuneACCESS, and TCRdb retained only in-frame sequences with V and J called. Part of the clones is not carried over; for the studies checked, unresolved V genes explain less than half of this, and the remainder is unexplained. That table supplies the V and J calls and clone size; D and trimming were determined from the DNA. This sample lists about 310,000 clones; around 91% were detected once. Approximately 0.98% of the sample is held by the ten biggest clonotypes.

What the work shows at the level of the full study, not this receptor alone: The amount of clinical and demographic metadata varied by source and participant and was provided uncurated.

CDR1 and CDR2 were assigned from the germline V gene (reference sequence) as MNHEY and SMNVEV. The CDR3, from cysteine to phenylalanine, totals 18 residues. Only CDR3 DNA remains: 54 bases, in frame from the first base. The junction shows trimming of 0 bases on V and 6 bases on J, and the gene matches do not reach 10 bases of it. This receptor was obtained from a woman between 40 and 55 years old with COVID-19, enrolled during active disease. Specimen: peripheral blood. Recombination connected TRBV27 to TRBJ1-4, and 10 junctional nucleotides match TRBD1. The nucleotides are TGTGCCAGCAGTTTATCACCGGGACAGGGGACTTCCTATGAAAAACTGTTTTTT. Its amino acids are CASSLSPGQGTSYEKLFF. With all but the CDR3 taken from the reference TRBV27 and TRBJ1-4 genes, the full variable domain is: EAQVTQNPRYLITVTGKKLTVTCSQNMNHEYMSWYRQDPGLGLRQIYYSMNVEVTDKGDVPEGYKVSRKEKRNFPLILESPSPNQTSLYFCASSLSPGQGTSYEKLFFGSGTQLSVL.